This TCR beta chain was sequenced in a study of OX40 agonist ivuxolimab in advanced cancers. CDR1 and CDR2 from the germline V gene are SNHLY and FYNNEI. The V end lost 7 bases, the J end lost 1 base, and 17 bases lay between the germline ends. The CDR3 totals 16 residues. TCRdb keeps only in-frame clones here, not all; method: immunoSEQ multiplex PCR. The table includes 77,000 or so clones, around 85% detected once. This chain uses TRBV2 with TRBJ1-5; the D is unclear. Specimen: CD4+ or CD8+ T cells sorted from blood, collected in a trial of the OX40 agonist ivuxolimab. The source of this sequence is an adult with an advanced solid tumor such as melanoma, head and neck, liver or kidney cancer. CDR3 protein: CASNLVRDFSNQPQHF. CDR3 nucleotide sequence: TGTGCCAGCAATTTAGTCCGGGATTTCAGCAATCAGCCCCAGCATTTT.